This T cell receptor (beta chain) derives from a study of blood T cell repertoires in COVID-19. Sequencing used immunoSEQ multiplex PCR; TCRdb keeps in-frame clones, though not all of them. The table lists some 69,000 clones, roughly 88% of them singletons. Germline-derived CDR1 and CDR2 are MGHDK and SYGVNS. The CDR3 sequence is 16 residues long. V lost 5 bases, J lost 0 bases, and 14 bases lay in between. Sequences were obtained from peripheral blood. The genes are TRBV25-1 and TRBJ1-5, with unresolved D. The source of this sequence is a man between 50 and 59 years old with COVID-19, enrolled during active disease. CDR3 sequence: CASSPSGDVSNQPQHF. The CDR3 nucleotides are TGTGCCAGCAGTCCCTCCGGAGATGTTAGCAATCAGCCCCAGCATTTT.